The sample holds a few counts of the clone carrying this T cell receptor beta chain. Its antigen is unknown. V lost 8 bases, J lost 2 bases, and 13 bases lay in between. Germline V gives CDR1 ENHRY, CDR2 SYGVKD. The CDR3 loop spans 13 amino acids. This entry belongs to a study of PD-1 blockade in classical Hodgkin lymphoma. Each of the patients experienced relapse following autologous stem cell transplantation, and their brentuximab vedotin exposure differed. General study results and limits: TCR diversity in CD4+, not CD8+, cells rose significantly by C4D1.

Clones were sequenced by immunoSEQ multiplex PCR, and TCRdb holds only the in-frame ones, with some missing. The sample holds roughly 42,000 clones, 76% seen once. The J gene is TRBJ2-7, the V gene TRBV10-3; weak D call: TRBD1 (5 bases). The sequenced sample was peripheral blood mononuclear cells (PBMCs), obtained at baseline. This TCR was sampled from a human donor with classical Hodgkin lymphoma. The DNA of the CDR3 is TGTGCCATCGGGGAACAGGTACCCTACGAGCAGTACTTC. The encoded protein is CAIGEQVPYEQYF.